This section outlines one T cell receptor (beta chain) sequence together with its context. Its antigen is not known. This record belongs to a study of T cells after yellow fever vaccination. Across the whole study: Some fractions had low cell numbers, and these were prepared with SMART-Seq v4 Ultra Low Input. Overall study results and limits: Most primary-vaccination clones reappeared after the booster (approximately 95% CD4, about 90% CD8).

The CDR3 loop spans 13 amino acids. V shed 8 bases and J shed 0 bases, with 8 bases lying between them. The germline V gene has CDR1 LNHNV and CDR2 YYDKDF (reference sequence). Template switching with 5'RACE generated the TCR cDNA and added a universal primer site and UMIs. From the 5' RACE reads, TCRdb called clonotypes with MiXCR, one entry per CDR3 protein. The repertoire holds 400,000 to 650,000 distinct CDR3 sequences, with 21% as singletons. This chain links TRBV15 with TRBJ2-1; D gene uncertain. This receptor was obtained from a man younger than 35 who received the YFV17D yellow fever vaccine. Sequences were derived from PBMCs, sampled approximately 22 days after the first yellow fever vaccination. CDR3 nucleotide sequence: TGTGCCACCGGTTCCGCCTCCTACAATGAGCAGTTCTTC. Amino acid sequence: CATGSASYNEQFF.